One sample yielded the 2 T cell receptor beta chains listed below, sequenced in a study of technical replicates of blood from a handful of donors (TCRdb year 2017). Receptors were amplified or captured by the immunoSEQ multiplex PCR assay. What TCRdb holds here is the immuneACCESS table cut down to in-frame rearrangements. Part of the clones is not present; checked against another copy, under half of the missing clones reflect an unresolved V gene, and the others are unexplained. Here the sample has 95,000 to 100,000 clones; 96% occur a single time. Around 0.2% of the sample is held by the ten biggest clonotypes. Sequencing was performed on T cells isolated from PBMCs. These receptors were taken from a human donor in good health.

V usage is TRBV1 and J usage is TRBJ2-1; the tabulated D call, TRBD2, remains unverified against the DNA. TRBV1 is labeled a pseudogene. The CDR3 is 16 residues long. The CDR3 loop reads CTSSQDRLAGDNEQFF. The CDR3 region has the DNA TGCACCAGCAGCCAAGATCGTCTAGCGGGGGACAATGAGCAGTTCTTC.

The rearrangement uses TRBV9 and TRBJ1-3; TRBD1 matches at 7 bases. CDR3 size: 14 residues. The junction had 0 bases not matched to a gene; V was cut back by 0 bases and J by 3 bases. CDR1 SGDLS and CDR2 YYNGEE come from the germline V gene. The DNA of the CDR3 is TGTGCCAGCAGCGTAGACAGGGGTGGAAACACCATATATTTT. Protein: CASSVDRGGNTIYF.